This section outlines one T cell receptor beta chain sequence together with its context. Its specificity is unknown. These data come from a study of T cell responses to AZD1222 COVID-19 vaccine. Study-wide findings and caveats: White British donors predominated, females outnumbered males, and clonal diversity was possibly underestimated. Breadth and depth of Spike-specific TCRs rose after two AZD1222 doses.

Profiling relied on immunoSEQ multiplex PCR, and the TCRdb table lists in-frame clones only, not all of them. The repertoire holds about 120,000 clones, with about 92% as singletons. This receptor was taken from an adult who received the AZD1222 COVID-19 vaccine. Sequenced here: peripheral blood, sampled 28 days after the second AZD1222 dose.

The CDR3, as DNA: TGTGCCAGCAGCCCAAGCGGCATGACAGATACGCAGTATTTT. Its protein product is CASSPSGMTDTQYF. The chain links TRBV5-6 to TRBJ2-3; D possibly corresponds to TRBD2 (5 bases). The length of the CDR3 is 14 residues. V was cut by 4 bases and J by 3 bases, with 12 bases left in between. Looked up from germline, CDR1 is SGHDT and CDR2 is YYEEEE.